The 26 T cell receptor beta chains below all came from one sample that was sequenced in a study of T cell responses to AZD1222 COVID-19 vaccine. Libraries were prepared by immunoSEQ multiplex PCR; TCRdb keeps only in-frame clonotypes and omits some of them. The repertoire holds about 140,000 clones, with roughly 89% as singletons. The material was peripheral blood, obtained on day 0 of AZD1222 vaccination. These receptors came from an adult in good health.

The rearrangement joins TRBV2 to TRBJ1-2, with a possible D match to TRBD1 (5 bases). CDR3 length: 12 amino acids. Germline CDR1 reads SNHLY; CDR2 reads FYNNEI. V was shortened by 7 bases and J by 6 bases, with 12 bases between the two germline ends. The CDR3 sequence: CASTSGFNGYTF. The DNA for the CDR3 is TGTGCCAGCACCTCAGGGTTTAATGGCTACACCTTC.

CDR3 protein: CASMLGRGDNEQFF. The DNA for the CDR3 is TGTGCCAGCATGTTAGGCCGGGGGGACAATGAGCAGTTCTTC. This sequence joins TRBV6-5 and TRBJ2-1; TRBD2 agrees at 7 bases. CDR3 size: 14 residues. The ends lost 7 bases at V and 5 bases at J; junction bases unmatched: 8. The germline V gene encodes CDR1 MNHEY and CDR2 SVGAGI.

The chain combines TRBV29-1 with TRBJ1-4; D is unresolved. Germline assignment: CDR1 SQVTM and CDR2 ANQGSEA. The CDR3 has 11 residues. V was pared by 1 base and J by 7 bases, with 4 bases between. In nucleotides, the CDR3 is TGCAGCGTTGAAGGACCTGAAAAACTGTTTTTT. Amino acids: CSVEGPEKLFF. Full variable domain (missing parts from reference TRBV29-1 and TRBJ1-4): SAVISQKPSRDICQRGTSLTIQCQVDSQVTMMFWYRQQPGQSLTLIATANQGSEATYESGFVIDKFPISRPNLTFSTLTVSNMSPEDSSIYLCSVEGPEKLFFGSGTQLSVL.

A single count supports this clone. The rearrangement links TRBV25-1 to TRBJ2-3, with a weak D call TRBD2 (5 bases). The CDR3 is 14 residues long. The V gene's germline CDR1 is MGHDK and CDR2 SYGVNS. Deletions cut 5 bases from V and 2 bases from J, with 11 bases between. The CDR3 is CASSIDGNTDTQYF. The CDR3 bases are TGTGCCAGCAGTATCGACGGGAACACAGATACGCAGTATTTT.

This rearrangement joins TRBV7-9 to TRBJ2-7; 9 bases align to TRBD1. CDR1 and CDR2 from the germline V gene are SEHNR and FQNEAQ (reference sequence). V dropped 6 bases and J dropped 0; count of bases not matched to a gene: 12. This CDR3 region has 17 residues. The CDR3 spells CASSLPGQGTRSYEQYF. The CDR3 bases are TGTGCCAGCAGTCTTCCGGGACAGGGAACCCGCTCCTACGAGCAGTACTTC.

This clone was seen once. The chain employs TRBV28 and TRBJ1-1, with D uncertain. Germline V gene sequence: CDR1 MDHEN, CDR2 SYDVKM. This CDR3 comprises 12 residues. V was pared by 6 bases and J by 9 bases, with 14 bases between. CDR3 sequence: CASRAENLKAFF. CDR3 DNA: TGTGCCAGCAGGGCAGAGAATCTAAAAGCTTTCTTT.

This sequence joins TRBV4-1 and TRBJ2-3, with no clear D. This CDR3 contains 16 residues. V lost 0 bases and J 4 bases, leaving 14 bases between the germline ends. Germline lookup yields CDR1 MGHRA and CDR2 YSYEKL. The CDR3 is CASSQDLANYPDTQYF. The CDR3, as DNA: TGCGCCAGCAGCCAAGATCTGGCGAACTATCCAGATACGCAGTATTTT.

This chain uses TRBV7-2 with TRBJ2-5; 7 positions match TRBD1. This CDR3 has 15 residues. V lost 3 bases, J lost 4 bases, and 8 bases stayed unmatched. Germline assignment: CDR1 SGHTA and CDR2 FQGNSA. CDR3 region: CASSLLGGKLETQYF. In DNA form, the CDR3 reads TGTGCCAGCAGCTTGTTAGGGGGCAAGCTAGAGACCCAGTACTTC.

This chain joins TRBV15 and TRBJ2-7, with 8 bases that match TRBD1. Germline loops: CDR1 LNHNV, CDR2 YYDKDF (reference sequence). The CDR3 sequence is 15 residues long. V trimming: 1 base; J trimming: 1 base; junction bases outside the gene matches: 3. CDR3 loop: CATSRVGTGSYEQYF. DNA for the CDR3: TGTGCCACCAGCAGAGTGGGGACAGGTTCCTACGAGCAGTACTTC.

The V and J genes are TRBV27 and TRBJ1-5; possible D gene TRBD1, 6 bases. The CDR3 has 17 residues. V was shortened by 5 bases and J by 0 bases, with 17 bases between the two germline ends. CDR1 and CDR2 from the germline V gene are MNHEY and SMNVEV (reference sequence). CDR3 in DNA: TGTGCCAGCAGTCTCGCCGGGACACACTATAGCAATCAGCCCCAGCATTTT. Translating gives CASSLAGTHYSNQPQHF.

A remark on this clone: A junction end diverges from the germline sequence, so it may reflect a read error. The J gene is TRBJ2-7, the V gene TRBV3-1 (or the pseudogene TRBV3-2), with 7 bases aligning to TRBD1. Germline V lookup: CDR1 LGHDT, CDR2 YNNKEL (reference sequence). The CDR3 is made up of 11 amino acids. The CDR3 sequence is CASSHLGTAVF. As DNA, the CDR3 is TGTGCCAGCAGCCACTTGGGGACAGCCGTTTTC.

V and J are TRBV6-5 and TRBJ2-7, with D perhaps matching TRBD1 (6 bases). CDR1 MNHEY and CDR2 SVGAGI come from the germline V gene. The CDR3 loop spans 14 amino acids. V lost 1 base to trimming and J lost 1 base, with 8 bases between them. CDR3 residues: CASSYFQGSYEQYF. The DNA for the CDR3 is TGTGCCAGCAGTTACTTTCAGGGGTCCTACGAGCAGTACTTC.

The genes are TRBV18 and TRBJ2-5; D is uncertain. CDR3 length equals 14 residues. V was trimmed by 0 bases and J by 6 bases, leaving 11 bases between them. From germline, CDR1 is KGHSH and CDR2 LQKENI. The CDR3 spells CASSPPEFEKTQYF. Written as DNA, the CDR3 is TGTGCCAGCTCACCACCGGAGTTCGAAAAGACCCAGTACTTC. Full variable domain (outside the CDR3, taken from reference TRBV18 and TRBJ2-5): NAGVMQNPRHLVRRRGQEARLRCSPMKGHSHVYWYRQLPEEGLKFMVYLQKENIIDESGMPKERFSAEFPKEGPSILRIQQVVRGDSAAYFCASSPPEFEKTQYFGPGTRLLVL.

The CDR3 protein is CASSLSISAAGTEAFF. The CDR3 region has the DNA TGTGCCAGCAGCTTGTCGATCTCCGCAGCAGGCACTGAAGCTTTCTTT. V and J are TRBV5-6 and TRBJ1-1; the D is unclear. Germline loops: CDR1 SGHDT, CDR2 YYEEEE. The CDR3 length is 16 residues. Trimming took off 1 base at V and 4 bases at J, with 17 bases between the two ends. The variable domain in full, completed from reference TRBV5-6 and TRBJ1-1, reads DAGVTQSPTHLIKTRGQQVTLRCSPKSGHDTVSWYQQALGQGPQFIFQYYEEEERQRGNFPDRFSGHQFPNYSSELNVNALLLGDSALYLCASSLSISAAGTEAFFGQGTRLTVV.

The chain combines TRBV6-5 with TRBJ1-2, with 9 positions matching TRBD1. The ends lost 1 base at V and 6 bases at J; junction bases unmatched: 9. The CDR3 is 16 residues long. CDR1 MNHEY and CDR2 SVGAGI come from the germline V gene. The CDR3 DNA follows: TGTGCCAGCAGTTACTATGGGACAGGGATCTTAAATGGCTACACCTTC. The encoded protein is CASSYYGTGILNGYTF.

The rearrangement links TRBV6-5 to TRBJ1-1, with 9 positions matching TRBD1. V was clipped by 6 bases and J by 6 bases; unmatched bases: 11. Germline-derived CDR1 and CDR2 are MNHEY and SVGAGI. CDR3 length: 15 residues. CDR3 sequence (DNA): TGTGCCAGCAGACCACAGGGGGCGGTAGGGCCTGAAGCTTTCTTT. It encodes CASRPQGAVGPEAFF.

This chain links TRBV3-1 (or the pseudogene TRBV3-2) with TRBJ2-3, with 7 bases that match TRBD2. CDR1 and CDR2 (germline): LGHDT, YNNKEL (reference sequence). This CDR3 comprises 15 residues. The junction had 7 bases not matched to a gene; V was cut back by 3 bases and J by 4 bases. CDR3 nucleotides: TGTGCCAGCAGCCATCTTGGCGGGAGCGCAGATACGCAGTATTTT. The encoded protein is CASSHLGGSADTQYF.

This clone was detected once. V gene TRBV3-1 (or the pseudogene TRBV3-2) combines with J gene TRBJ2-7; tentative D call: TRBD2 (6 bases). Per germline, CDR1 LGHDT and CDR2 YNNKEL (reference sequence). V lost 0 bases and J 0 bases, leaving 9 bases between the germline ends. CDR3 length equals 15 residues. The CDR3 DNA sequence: TGTGCCAGCAGCCAAGACCCTAGCGCCTCCTACGAGCAGTACTTC. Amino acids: CASSQDPSASYEQYF.

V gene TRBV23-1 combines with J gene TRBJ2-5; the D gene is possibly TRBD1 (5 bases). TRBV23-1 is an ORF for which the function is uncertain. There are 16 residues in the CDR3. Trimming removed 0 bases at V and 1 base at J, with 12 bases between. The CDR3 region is CASSQSGRLSQETQYF. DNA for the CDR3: TGCGCCAGCAGTCAATCGGGGCGACTTTCCCAAGAGACCCAGTACTTC.

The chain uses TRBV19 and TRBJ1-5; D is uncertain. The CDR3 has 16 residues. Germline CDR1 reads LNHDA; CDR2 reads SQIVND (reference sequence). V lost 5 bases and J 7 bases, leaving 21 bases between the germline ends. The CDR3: CASSYSIGDLGQPQHF. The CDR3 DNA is TGTGCCAGTAGTTACTCTATTGGGGATTTGGGACAGCCCCAGCATTTT.

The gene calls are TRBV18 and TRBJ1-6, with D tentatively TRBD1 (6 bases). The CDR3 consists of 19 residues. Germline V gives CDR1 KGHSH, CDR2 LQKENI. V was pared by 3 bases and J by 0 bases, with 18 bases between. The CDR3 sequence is CASSPGGHGASSYNSPLHF. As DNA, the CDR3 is TGTGCCAGCTCACCGGGGGGACACGGGGCCAGCTCCTATAATTCACCCCTCCACTTT.

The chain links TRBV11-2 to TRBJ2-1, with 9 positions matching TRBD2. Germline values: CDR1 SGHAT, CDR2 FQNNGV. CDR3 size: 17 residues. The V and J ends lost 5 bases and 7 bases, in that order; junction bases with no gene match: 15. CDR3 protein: CASSMPLRLAGTNEQFF. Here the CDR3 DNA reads TGTGCCAGCAGCATGCCCTTAAGGCTAGCGGGGACTAATGAGCAGTTCTTC.

The CDR3 is CASSQEPVIHTEAFF. In DNA form, the CDR3 reads TGTGCCAGCAGCCAAGAGCCGGTCATTCACACTGAAGCTTTCTTT. V is TRBV14 and J is TRBJ1-1; no clear D gene. V gave up 0 bases and J gave up 3 bases, with 11 bases separating them. Germline values: CDR1 SGHDN, CDR2 FVKESK. CDR3 length: 15 residues. The whole variable domain, filled in from reference TRBV14 and TRBJ1-1, reads EAGVTQFPSHSVIEKGQTVTLRCDPISGHDNLYWYRRVMGKEIKFLLHFVKESKQDESGMPNNRFLAERTGGTYSTLKVQPAELEDSGVYFCASSQEPVIHTEAFFGQGTRLTVV.

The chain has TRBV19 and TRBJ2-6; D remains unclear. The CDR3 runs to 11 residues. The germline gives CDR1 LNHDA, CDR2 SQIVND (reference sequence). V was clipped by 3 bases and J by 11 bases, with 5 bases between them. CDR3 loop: CASSMDDVLTF. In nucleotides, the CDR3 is TGTGCCAGTAGTATGGATGACGTCCTGACTTTC.

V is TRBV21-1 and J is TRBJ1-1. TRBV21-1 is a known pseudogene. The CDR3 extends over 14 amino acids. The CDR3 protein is CASSPRDTNTEAFF. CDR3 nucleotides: TGTGCCAGCAGCCCCCGGGATACAAACACTGAAGCTTTCTTT.

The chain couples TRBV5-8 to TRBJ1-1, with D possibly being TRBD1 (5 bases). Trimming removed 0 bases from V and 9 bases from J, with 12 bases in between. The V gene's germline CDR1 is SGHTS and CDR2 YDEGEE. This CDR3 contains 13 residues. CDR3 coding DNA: TGTGCCAGCAGCTTGGTTCCGGGGACGAAAGCTTTCTTT. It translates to CASSLVPGTKAFF.